This entry describes one TCR beta chain. The data are from a study of blood T cells in healthy people across ages. This CDR3 is 16 amino acids long. The V gene end was trimmed by 1 base and the J gene end by 5 bases; junction bases not matched to a gene: 9. Germline loops: CDR1 LNHNV, CDR2 YYDKDF (reference sequence). Combining a sample-barcoded 5' primer with a J-beta primer mix, a second PCR ran for roughly 6 to 12 cycles. All samples gave at least 3 million CDR3-containing paired-end reads. One entry per CDR3 protein, called by TCRdb with MiXCR from the 5' RACE reads. This sample has roughly 1,800,000 distinct CDR3 sequences, with 49% found just once.

This sequence originates from a woman between 40 and 55 years old in good health. Sequencing was done on a sample of blood. V and J are TRBV15 and TRBJ2-7; 9 bases fit TRBD1. CDR3 DNA sequence: TGTGCCACCAGCAGAGGAAGGGGGACAGGGAGGCACGAGCAGTACTTC. This encodes CATSRGRGTGRHEQYF.